This entry concerns a single T cell receptor beta chain. This entry belongs to a study of blood T cell repertoires in COVID-19. Study at large: T cells, B-cell-depleted T cells, or PBMCs supplied cDNA or gDNA.

Some clones are missing from TCRdb's copy, which holds only in-frame ones; the method was immunoSEQ multiplex PCR. The repertoire holds about 87,000 clones, with approximately 80% as singletons. CDR1 is MNHEY, CDR2 SMNVEV, per germline (reference sequence). The V segment lost 7 bases and the J segment 3 bases; nucleotides outside the gene matches: 7. The CDR3 is made up of 15 amino acids. Input material: peripheral blood. The TCR comes from a woman aged 70 to 79 with acute or convalescent COVID-19. This sequence joins TRBV27 and TRBJ2-1; 9 nucleotides agree with TRBD2. This CDR3 reads CASKPRRGGYNEQFF. The CDR3 DNA reads TGTGCCAGCAAACCTAGGCGGGGGGGCTACAATGAGCAGTTCTTC.